Listed below are T cell receptor beta chains from one sample, sequenced in a study of chemoradiotherapy in HPV16-positive cancers. The table came from immunoSEQ multiplex PCR; TCRdb's copy has only in-frame clones and leaves some out. The sample gives a few thousand clones, nearly 80% of which show up once; roughly 9.1% is in the top ten. Sample: tumor tissue, taken from a patient who underwent chemoradiotherapy. These receptors were collected from a human donor with HPV-associated anogenital cancer. The CDR3 runs from the conserved cysteine through the conserved F or W. The D gene is left open where the match is weak. Only part of the rows carry a size: once, few, many, or a class if the clone is expanded.

V gene	J gene	clone size	D gene	CDR3 DNA	CDR3 protein
TRBV18	TRBJ1-6	few	NA	TGTGCCAGCTCACCACGCAGTAGCTCCTATAATTCACCCCTCCACTTT	CASSPRSSSYNSPLHF
TRBV11-2	TRBJ2-3	few	NA	TGTGCCAGCAGCTTATCCGCGGGGGCCGGCGGCACAGATACGCAGTATTTT	CASSLSAGAGGTDTQYF
TRBV18	TRBJ2-3	NA	NA	TGTGCCAGCTCAACGGGAAGCACAGATACGCAGTATTTT	CASSTGSTDTQYF
TRBV6-1	TRBJ1-5	NA	TRBD1	TGTGCCAGCAGTGGGACAGGCACATTAACTAGCAATCAGCCCCAGCATTTT	CASSGTGTLTSNQPQHF
TRBV5-1	TRBJ2-5	NA	NA	TGCGCCAGCTCATCCCTTGAGTCTCTTGGGACCCAGTACTTC	CASSSLESLGTQYF
TRBV2	TRBJ2-3	NA	NA	TGTGCCAGCAGTTCGGTCCTTTCGCTTCGAACCGGCACAGATACGCAGTATTTT	CASSSVLSLRTGTDTQYF
TRBV30	TRBJ2-3	NA	TRBD2	TGTGCCTGGGGGGGACTAGCGGGACCAGATACGCAGTATTTT	CAWGGLAGPDTQYF
TRBV7-7	TRBJ2-5	NA	TRBD1	TGTGCTAGCAGCCCCGGAACCGGGACAGGAGGGAAGACCCAGTACTTC	CASSPGTGTGGKTQYF
TRBV6-1	TRBJ1-5	NA	NA	TGTGCCAGCACCATTCGGAGCGATCAGCCCCAGCATTTT	CASTIRSDQPQHF
TRBV9	TRBJ2-3	NA	NA	TGTGCCAGCGGGCTCGAGGGCCAAGATACGCAGTATTTT	CASGLEGQDTQYF